This T cell receptor (beta chain) was observed in a study of siplizumab effects on memory and regulatory T cells. Overall study results and limits: There was no confirmation of the suppressive function of proliferating Tregs from siplizumab cultures. Of the alloreactive clones, only a minor fraction mapped to unstimulated subsets. The drug siplizumab significantly decreased the alloreactive sequences that could be traced to unstimulated CD4+ memory cells. Memory cells seemed less diverse than naive T cells, which also seemed major contributors to the alloresponse.

This clone was picked up a small number of times. The antigen is undetermined. The V segment lost 1 base and the J segment 6 bases; nucleotides outside the gene matches: 5. Germline V gene data show CDR1 as MNHNS and CDR2 as SASEGT. The CDR3 is 15 amino acids. TCRdb keeps only in-frame clones here, not all; method: immunoSEQ multiplex PCR. The sample lists roughly 56,000 clones; just over 90% were seen once. The TCR comes from a human donor in good health. The V call is TRBV6-1, the J call TRBJ1-3, with 8 positions matching TRBD1. Sample: CD8+ T cells sorted from blood. CDR3 residues: CASSEEVTGVNTIYF. CDR3 DNA sequence: TGTGCCAGCAGTGAAGAGGTGACAGGGGTAAACACCATATATTTT.